This TCR beta chain was profiled in a study of blood T cell repertoires in COVID-19. Study-wide background: The origin of the acute and convalescent COVID-19 samples was the United States, Italy and Spain. Sources were T cells, B-cell-depleted T cells, or PBMCs; the material itself was cDNA or gDNA.

Germline V gene sequence: CDR1 SGHTA, CDR2 FQGNSA. CDR3 size: 16 residues. V lost 7 bases, J lost 6 bases, and 21 bases lay in between. Under the authors' procedure: Researchers report that nucleated cell counts were estimated from reference gene primer amplification. TCRdb's table, derived via immunoSEQ multiplex PCR, lists solely in-frame clones and lacks some. Clonal size and the V and J genes are those of that table, whereas D and trimming came from the DNA. The repertoire holds about 110,000 clones, with around four fifths as singletons. The rearrangement uses TRBV7-2 and TRBJ2-2, with D maybe TRBD2 (6 bases). The sequence came from a woman in her 70s with acute or convalescent COVID-19. Sequencing was carried out using peripheral blood. CDR3 sequence: CASTGTGGRTAGELFF. DNA of the CDR3: TGTGCCAGCACCGGGACCGGGGGAAGGACCGCCGGGGAGCTGTTTTTT.